This TCR beta chain was sequenced for a study of graft-versus-host responses after intestinal transplantation. TCRdb's copy holds only in-frame clones and misses some; the assay was immunoSEQ multiplex PCR. The repertoire holds about 97,000 clones, with 90% to 95% as singletons. Study results and limitations: GvH clones appeared in recipient marrow, some first in ileum or blood.

In the case of this clone: The antigen is unknown.

The CDR3 consists of 12 residues. CDR1 is MNHEY and CDR2 is SMNVEV in the germline V gene (reference sequence). Trimming removed 4 bases at V and 7 bases at J, with 11 bases between. The clonotype comes from a human donor who was the organ donor for an intestinal transplant. The specimen was unstimulated CD4+ T cells sorted from spleen or lymph node cells, collected before transplant. The chain recombines TRBV27 with TRBJ2-7, with D possibly TRBD2 on 5 matching bases. The CDR3 spells CASSSQAGEQYF. In nucleotides, the CDR3 is TGTGCCAGCAGTTCTCAGGCGGGTGAGCAGTACTTC.